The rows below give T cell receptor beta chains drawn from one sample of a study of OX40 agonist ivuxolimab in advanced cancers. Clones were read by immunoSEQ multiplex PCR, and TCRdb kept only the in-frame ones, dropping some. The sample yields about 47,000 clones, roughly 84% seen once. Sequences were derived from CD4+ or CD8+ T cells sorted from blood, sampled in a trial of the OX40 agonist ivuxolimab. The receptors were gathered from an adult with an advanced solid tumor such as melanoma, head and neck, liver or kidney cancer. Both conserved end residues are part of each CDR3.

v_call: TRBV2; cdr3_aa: CASSEWEVEWYF
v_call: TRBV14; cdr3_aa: CASTPRGGQGDETQYF
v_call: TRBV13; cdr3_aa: CASSHGLAGTDTQYF
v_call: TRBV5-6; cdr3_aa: CASSLGTRSYEQYF
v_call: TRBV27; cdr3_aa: CATTWGYEQYF
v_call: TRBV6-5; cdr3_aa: CASSYFQGNTYEQYF
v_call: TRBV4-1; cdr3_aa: CASSQRLADFSYEQYF
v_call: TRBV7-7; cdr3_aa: CASSQQPNTGELFF
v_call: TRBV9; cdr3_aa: CASSDDPRGGSNQPQHF
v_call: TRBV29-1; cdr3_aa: CSVDGGDGNTIYF
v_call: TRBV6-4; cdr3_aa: CASSDSEAGQGQFF
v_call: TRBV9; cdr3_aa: CASSVAQIPWGGGTGELFF
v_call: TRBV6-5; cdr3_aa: CASSPSSSYEQYF
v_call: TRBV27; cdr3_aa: CASSFFFGDQETQYF
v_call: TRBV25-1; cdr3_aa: CASTPGRGETQYF
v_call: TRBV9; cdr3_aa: CASSAGSSYEQYF
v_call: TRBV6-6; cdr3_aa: CASTSGGRGNEQFF
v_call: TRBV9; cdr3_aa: CASSAAVGGSGYTDTQYF
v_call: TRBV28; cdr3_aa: CASSSTISLAGGQGELFF
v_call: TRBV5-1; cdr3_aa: CASSSRDSLNEKLFF
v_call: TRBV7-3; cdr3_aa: CASSLSGSNEQFF
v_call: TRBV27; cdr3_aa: CASRSQEETQYF
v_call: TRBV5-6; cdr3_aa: CASSQTGYEQYF
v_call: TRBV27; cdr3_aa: CASSLTGASTDTQYF
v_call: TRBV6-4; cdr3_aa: CASSPTSGDSTDTQYF
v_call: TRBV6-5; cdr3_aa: CASSWGQGANTEAFF
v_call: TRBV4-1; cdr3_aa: CASSLLDGSRTEAFF
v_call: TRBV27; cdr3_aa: CASRVTSGGAYNEQFF
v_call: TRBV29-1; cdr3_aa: CSVVGTNSYEQYF
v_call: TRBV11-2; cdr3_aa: CASSLWTGGERDTEAFF
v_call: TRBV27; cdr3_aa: CASSPWDTSYEQYF
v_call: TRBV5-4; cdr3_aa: CASSRTGIMVTQYF
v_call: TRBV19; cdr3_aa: CASSTYGAGYAYGYTF
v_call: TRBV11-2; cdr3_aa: CASSPLTRTEQFF
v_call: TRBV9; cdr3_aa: CASSGIPFPNTEAFF
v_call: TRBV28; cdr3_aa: CASKKGNSYEQYF
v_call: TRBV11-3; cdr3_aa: CASSPHRSSYNEQFF
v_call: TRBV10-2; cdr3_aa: CASSEHWGRGNEKLFF
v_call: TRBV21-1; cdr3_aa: CASRIGNNEKLFF
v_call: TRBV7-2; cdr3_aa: CATHTGNNYGYTF
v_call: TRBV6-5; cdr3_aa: CASSYHNYGYTF
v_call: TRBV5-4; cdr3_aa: CASSQGNTEAFF
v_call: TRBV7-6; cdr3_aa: CASSLAGAGYGYTF
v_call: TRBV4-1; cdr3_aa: CAVQRGSSEAFF
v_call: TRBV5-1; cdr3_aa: CASSCPRIRRGHQPQHF
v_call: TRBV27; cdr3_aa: CASSLGGFDQPQHF
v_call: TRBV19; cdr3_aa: CASSLMLAHEQYF
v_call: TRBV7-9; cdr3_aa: CASSLVLAGAGETQYF
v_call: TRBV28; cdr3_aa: CASSPSAGGLTDTQYF
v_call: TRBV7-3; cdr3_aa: CASSLLVQTSGGIPLNEQFF
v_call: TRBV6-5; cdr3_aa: CASSESDPQKLFF
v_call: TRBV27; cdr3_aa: CASSFGGSQETQYF
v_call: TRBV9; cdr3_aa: CASSDLAGGLNNEQFF
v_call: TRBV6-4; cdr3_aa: CASSQGQGGQETQYF
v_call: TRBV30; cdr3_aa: CAWSVGPGGFDEQFF
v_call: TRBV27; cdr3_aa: CASTSGPLRDEQFF
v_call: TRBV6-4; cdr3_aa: CASSDGTSGYNEQFF
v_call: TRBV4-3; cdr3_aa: CASSQEPAGVSYNEQFF
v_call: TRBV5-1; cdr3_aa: CASSTLTGYNEQFF
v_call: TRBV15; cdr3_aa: CATCPGSHREKLFF